This T cell receptor (beta chain) was observed in a study listed by TCRdb under 2016. CDR1 and CDR2 are drawn from the germline V gene: MGHDK, SYGVNS. The CDR3 spans 14 residues, from the cysteine through the phenylalanine. This entry keeps only the CDR3 DNA: 42 bases, framed from base 1. Between the V and J ends, shortened by 5 bases and 4 bases respectively, the junction contains 12 bases. A few counts support this clonotype. The specificity of this receptor is unknown. No base qualities exist here, and no much larger clone lies one base off it. The library was made by RT-PCR. Instrument on record: Illumina MiSeq. TCRdb passed the public sequencing reads through fastp at Q25 and MiXCR, retaining productive beta sequences. Entries are consolidated by CDR3 protein sequence, retaining the most common genes and DNA. Counted in this sample were fewer than 800,000 distinct CDR3 sequences; 12% to 15% of them appeared once. The top ten clones comprise 3.6% of the sample.

The receptor was isolated from a female donor in good health, serving as a healthy control. Sequencing was done on a sample of memory CD4+ T cells from blood. Recombination connected TRBV25-1 to TRBJ1-5; the D gene assignment is ambiguous. The CDR3 here reads CASSQSGTNQPQHF. DNA sequence: TGTGCCAGCAGTCAGTCAGGTACAAATCAGCCCCAGCATTTT.